A selection of T cell receptor beta chains follows, all from one sample in a study of CD8+ T cells in alopecia areata. Method: immunoSEQ multiplex PCR; TCRdb's copy keeps in-frame clones and lacks some. The data show approximately 98,000 clones, 45% to 70% seen once. Sequenced sample: CD8+ T cells sorted from blood. These receptors were collected from a human donor in good health. CDR3s include the opening cysteine and the closing phenylalanine or tryptophan.

J gene: TRBJ2-7; V gene: TRBV9; CDR3 protein: CASSVESGGGEQYF
J gene: TRBJ2-7; V gene: TRBV6-5; CDR3 protein: CASSYEGTGEQYF
J gene: TRBJ2-3; V gene: TRBV11-2; CDR3 protein: CASSSPTSGEDTQYF
J gene: TRBJ1-1; V gene: TRBV19; CDR3 protein: CASRQGPGTEAFF
J gene: TRBJ2-2; V gene: TRBV9; CDR3 protein: CASSVGDGGELFF
J gene: TRBJ1-2; V gene: TRBV29-1; CDR3 protein: CSVEDFRRGLYGYTF
J gene: TRBJ1-2; V gene: TRBV5-6; CDR3 protein: CASSLLKVYGYTF
J gene: TRBJ2-3; V gene: TRBV6-5; CDR3 protein: CASSLTGLATQYF
J gene: TRBJ1-2; V gene: TRBV7-9; CDR3 protein: CASSQEYQGAGGYTF
J gene: TRBJ1-5; V gene: TRBV9; CDR3 protein: CASSVGSNQPQHF
J gene: TRBJ2-7; V gene: TRBV29-1; CDR3 protein: CSAKDRVFYEQYF
J gene: TRBJ2-2; V gene: TRBV10-3; CDR3 protein: CAIMRSNTGELFF
J gene: TRBJ2-3; V gene: TRBV29-1; CDR3 protein: CSVVGELAGVDTQYF
J gene: TRBJ2-3; V gene: TRBV2; CDR3 protein: CASSEGLTQYF